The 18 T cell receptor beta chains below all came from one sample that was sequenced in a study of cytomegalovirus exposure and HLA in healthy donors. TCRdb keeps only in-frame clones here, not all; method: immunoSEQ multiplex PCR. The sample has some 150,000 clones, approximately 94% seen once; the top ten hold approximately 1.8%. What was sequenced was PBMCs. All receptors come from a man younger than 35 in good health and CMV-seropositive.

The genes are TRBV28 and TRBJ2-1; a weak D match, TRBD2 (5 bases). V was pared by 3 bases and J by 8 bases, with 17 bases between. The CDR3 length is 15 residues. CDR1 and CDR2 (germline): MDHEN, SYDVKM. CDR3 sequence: CASSFPRPPRDEQFF. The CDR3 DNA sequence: TGTGCCAGCAGTTTCCCCAGGCCCCCGAGGGATGAGCAGTTCTTC.

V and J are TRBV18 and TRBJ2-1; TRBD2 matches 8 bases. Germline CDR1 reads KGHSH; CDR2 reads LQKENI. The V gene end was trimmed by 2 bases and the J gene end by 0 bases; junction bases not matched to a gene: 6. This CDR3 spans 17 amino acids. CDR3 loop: CASSPWREALSYNEQFF. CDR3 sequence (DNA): TGTGCCAGCTCACCATGGCGGGAGGCCCTCTCCTACAATGAGCAGTTCTTC.

The CDR3 bases are TGTGCCAGCAGCGCATGGGGACAGGGGTCCGATCAGCCCCAGCATTTT. Translating it yields CASSAWGQGSDQPQHF. This sequence joins TRBV5-6 and TRBJ1-5, with 10 positions matching TRBD1. V lost 4 bases to trimming and J lost 5 bases; unmatched junction nucleotides: 9. This CDR3 comprises 16 residues. In germline, CDR1 is SGHDT, CDR2 YYEEEE.

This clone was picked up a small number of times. This CDR3 reads CASSRTGVRNTIYF. CDR3 in DNA: TGTGCCAGTAGCAGGACAGGAGTACGGAACACCATATATTTT. The V gene is TRBV19, the J gene TRBJ1-3; 7 bases are a match to TRBD1. This CDR3 spans 14 amino acids. Germline loops: CDR1 LNHDA, CDR2 SQIVND (reference sequence). The J segment lost 7 bases and the V segment lost 6 bases, leaving 9 bases of the junction unmatched.

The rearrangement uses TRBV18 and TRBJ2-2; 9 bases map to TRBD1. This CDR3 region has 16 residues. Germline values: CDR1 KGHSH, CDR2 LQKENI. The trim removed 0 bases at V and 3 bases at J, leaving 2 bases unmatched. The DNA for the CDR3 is TGTGCCAGCTCACCACCCAGGACAGGGGACACCGGGGAGCTGTTTTTT. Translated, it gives CASSPPRTGDTGELFF.

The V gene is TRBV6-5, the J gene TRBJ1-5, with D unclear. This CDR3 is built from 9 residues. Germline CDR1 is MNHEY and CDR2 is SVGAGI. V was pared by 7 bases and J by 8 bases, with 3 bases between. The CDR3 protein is CASTKPQHF. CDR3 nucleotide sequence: TGTGCCAGCACCAAGCCCCAGCATTTT.

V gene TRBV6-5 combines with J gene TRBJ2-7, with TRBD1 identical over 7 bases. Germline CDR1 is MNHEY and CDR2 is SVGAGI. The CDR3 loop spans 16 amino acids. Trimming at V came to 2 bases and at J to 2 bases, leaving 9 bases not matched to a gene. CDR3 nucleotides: TGTGCCAGCAGTTACGGCCAGGGGGACAATCCCTACGAGCAGTACTTC. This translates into CASSYGQGDNPYEQYF.

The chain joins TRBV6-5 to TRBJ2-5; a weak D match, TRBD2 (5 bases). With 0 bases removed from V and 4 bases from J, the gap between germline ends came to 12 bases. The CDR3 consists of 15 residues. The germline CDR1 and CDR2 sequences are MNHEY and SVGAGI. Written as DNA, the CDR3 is TGTGCCAGCAGTTACTCGTGGCGGGTGGCAGAGACCCAGTACTTC. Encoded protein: CASSYSWRVAETQYF.

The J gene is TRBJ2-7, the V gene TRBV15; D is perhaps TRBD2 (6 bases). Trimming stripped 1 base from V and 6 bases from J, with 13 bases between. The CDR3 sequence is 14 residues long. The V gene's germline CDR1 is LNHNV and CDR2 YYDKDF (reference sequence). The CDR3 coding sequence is TGTGCCACCAGCAGAGCCGGGAGAGGATTCGAGCAGTACTTC. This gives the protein CATSRAGRGFEQYF. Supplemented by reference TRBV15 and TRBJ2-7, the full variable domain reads DAMVIQNPRYQVTQFGKPVTLSCSQTLNHNVMYWYQQKSSQAPKLLFHYYDKDFNNEADTPDNFQSRRPNTSFCFLDIRSPGLGDTAMYLCATSRAGRGFEQYFGPGTRLTVT.

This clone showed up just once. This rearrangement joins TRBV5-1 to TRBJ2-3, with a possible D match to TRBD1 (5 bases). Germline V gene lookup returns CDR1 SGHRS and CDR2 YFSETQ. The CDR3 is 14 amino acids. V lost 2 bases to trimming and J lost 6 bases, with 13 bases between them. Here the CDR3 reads CASSFVGQQDTQYF. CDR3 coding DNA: TGCGCCAGCAGCTTTGTAGGACAACAGGATACGCAGTATTTT. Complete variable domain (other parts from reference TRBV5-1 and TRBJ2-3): KAGVTQTPRYLIKTRGQQVTLSCSPISGHRSVSWYQQTPGQGLQFLFEYFSETQRNKGNFPGRFSGRQFSNSRSEMNVSTLELGDSALYLCASSFVGQQDTQYFGPGTRLTVL.

The CDR3 loop reads CASSVGTSGLTDTQYF. In DNA, the CDR3 is TGTGCCAGCAGCGTCGGGACTAGCGGACTGACAGATACGCAGTATTTT. The rearrangement uses TRBV7-6 and TRBJ2-3, with TRBD2 matching 11 bases. Germline V CDR1 and CDR2: SGHVS, FNYEAQ. The junction had 7 bases not matched to a gene; V was cut back by 5 bases and J by 3 bases. CDR3 length equals 16 residues.

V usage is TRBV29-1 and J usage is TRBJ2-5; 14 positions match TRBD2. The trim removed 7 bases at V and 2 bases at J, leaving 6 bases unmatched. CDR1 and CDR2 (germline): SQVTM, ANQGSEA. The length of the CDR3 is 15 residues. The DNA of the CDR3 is TGCAGCGCTGGGGGGACTAGCGGGAGACAAGAGACCCAGTACTTC. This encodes CSAGGTSGRQETQYF.

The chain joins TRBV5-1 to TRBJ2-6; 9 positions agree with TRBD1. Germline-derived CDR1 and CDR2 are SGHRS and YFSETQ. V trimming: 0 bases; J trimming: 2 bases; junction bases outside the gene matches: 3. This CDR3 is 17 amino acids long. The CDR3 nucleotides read TGCGCCAGCAGCTTGGGACAGGGGGAACCTGGGGCCAACGTCCTGACTTTC. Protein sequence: CASSLGQGEPGANVLTF. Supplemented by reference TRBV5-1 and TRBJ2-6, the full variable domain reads KAGVTQTPRYLIKTRGQQVTLSCSPISGHRSVSWYQQTPGQGLQFLFEYFSETQRNKGNFPGRFSGRQFSNSRSEMNVSTLELGDSALYLCASSLGQGEPGANVLTFGAGSRLTVL.

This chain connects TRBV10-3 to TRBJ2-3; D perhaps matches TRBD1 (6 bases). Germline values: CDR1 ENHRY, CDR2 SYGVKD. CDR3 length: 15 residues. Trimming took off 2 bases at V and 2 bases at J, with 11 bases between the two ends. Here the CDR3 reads CAISEGQNPTDTQYF. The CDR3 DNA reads TGTGCCATCAGTGAGGGACAGAACCCCACAGATACGCAGTATTTT.

The CDR3 protein is CASSQVVSGLLDNEQFF. CDR3 bases: TGTGCCAGCAGCCAAGTTGTCTCTGGACTCTTAGACAATGAGCAGTTCTTC. The chain links TRBV4-2 to TRBJ2-1; a possible D gene is TRBD2 (5 bases). Germline loops: CDR1 LGHNA, CDR2 YNFKEQ. V lost 1 base and J lost 5, with 18 bases in between. CDR3 length: 17 amino acids.

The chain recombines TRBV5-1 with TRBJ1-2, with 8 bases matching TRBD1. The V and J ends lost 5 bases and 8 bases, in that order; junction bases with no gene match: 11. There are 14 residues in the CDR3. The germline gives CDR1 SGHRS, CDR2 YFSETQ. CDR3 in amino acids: CASSAGQAWGGYTF. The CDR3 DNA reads TGCGCCAGCAGTGCGGGACAGGCCTGGGGCGGCTACACCTTC.

CDR3 nucleotide sequence: TGTGCCAGCAGGGCAGGGGGCCCCTACGAGCAGTACTTC. Amino acid sequence: CASRAGGPYEQYF. The chain couples TRBV27 to TRBJ2-7, with 8 nucleotides matching TRBD1. The CDR3 consists of 13 residues. After removal of 6 bases from V and 2 bases from J, the junction contained 3 bases not matched to a gene. Germline lookup yields CDR1 MNHEY and CDR2 SMNVEV (reference sequence).

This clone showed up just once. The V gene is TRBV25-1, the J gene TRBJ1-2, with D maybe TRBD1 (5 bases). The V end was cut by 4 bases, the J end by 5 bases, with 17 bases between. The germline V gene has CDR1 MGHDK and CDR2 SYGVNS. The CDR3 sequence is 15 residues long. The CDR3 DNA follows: TGTGCCAGCAGTGGGCAAGCGGGAGGGGTGTATGGCTACACCTTC. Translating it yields CASSGQAGGVYGYTF.